Below are 7 T cell receptor beta chains sequenced from a single sample in a study of cytomegalovirus exposure and HLA in healthy donors. It was with 60 Vbeta and 13 Jbeta primers that the PCR ran. Sequencing was performed with immunoSEQ multiplex PCR; in TCRdb, only in-frame clones are kept and a portion is missing. Altogether approximately 100,000 clones are present, more than 65% being singletons, with the ten largest covering 10% to 11%. Sequencing input: PBMCs. These receptors all come from a man aged 35-49 years in good health and CMV-seropositive.

This clone has a single count. The CDR3 loop is CASSQEEDRDRADTQYF. The DNA for the CDR3 is TGCGCCAGCAGCCAAGAGGAAGACAGGGATCGAGCAGATACGCAGTATTTT. The chain employs TRBV4-3 and TRBJ2-3; 7 bases agree with TRBD1. This CDR3 spans 17 amino acids. V gave up 0 bases and J gave up 4 bases; unmatched junction bases: 10. Germline V gene sequence: CDR1 LGHNA, CDR2 YSLEER.

The chain links TRBV18 to TRBJ2-5; 7 nucleotides agree with TRBD2. This CDR3 has 16 residues. Per germline, CDR1 KGHSH and CDR2 LQKENI. The J segment lost 0 bases and the V segment lost 2 bases, leaving 6 bases of the junction unmatched. This CDR3 reads CASSPWRAGDQETQYF. The CDR3 bases are TGTGCCAGCTCACCATGGCGCGCGGGGGACCAAGAGACCCAGTACTTC.

With respect to this clone: Germline is not matched at one junction end, which may reflect a read error. Other nucleotide sequences in the sample specify the same CDR3. The chain employs TRBV27 and TRBJ1-6, with a weak D call TRBD1 (5 bases). The CDR3 is 18 amino acids. Germline V lookup: CDR1 MNHEY, CDR2 SMNVEV (reference sequence). The CDR3 region is CASSLGQRRSSYNSPLHF. CDR3 in DNA: TGTGCCAGCAGTTTGGGGCAGCGCAGGAGCTCCTATAATTCGCCCCTCCACTTT.

The chain has TRBV6-6 and TRBJ1-5; 7 bases agree with TRBD1. Germline V gene sequence: CDR1 MNHNY, CDR2 SVGAGI (reference sequence). V was clipped by 6 bases and J by 3 bases; unmatched bases: 5. The CDR3 length is 14 residues. The CDR3: CASRPGGTNQPQHF. The CDR3 coding sequence is TGTGCCAGCAGACCAGGGGGGACCAATCAGCCCCAGCATTTT.

The CDR3 spells CASTKGTGESEQYF. The CDR3, as DNA: TGTGCCAGCACCAAAGGGACAGGGGAAAGCGAGCAGTACTTC. This chain connects TRBV2 to TRBJ2-7, with 10 bases identical to TRBD1. There are 14 residues in the CDR3. After removal of 7 bases from V and 6 bases from J, the junction contained 9 bases not matched to a gene. Per the germline V gene, CDR1 is SNHLY and CDR2 is FYNNEI. Full variable domain (remainder filled in from reference TRBV2 and TRBJ2-7): EPEVTQTPSHQVTQMGQEVILRCVPISNHLYFYWYRQILGQKVEFLVSFYNNEISEKSEIFDDQFSVERPDGSNFTLKIRSTKLEDSAMYFCASTKGTGESEQYFGPGTRLTVT.

This chain links TRBV7-3 with TRBJ1-1, with D possibly matching TRBD1 (5 bases). The CDR3 runs 17 residues. CDR1 and CDR2 (germline): SGHTA, FQGTGA. The germline V and J ends were trimmed by 2 bases and 1 base, with 17 bases remaining between them. The CDR3 DNA reads as TGTGCCAGCAGCTTAGGCCCGACAGTGGGCGCGAACACTGAAGCTTTCTTT. Protein: CASSLGPTVGANTEAFF. Full variable domain (rest looked up from reference TRBV7-3 and TRBJ1-1): GAGVSQTPSNKVTEKGKYVELRCDPISGHTALYWYRQSLGQGPEFLIYFQGTGAADDSGLPNDRFFAVRPEGSVSTLKIQRTERGDSAVYLCASSLGPTVGANTEAFFGQGTRLTVV.

This chain uses TRBV6-1 with TRBJ2-1, with 12 nucleotides matching TRBD1. Germline V lookup: CDR1 MNHNS, CDR2 SASEGT. CDR3 length equals 13 residues. With V trimmed by 11 bases and J by 8 bases, 7 bases remained unmatched. The CDR3 nucleotides are TGTGCCGGTGGGGGGACAGGGGGCTATGAGCAGTTCTTC. Translated: CAGGGTGGYEQFF.